This TCR beta chain was retrieved from a study of cytomegalovirus exposure and HLA in healthy donors (dated by TCRdb to about 2017). A note on the overall study: An earlier analysis of about 530 of the donors reported around 280 Gb of sequence data and around 100 million unique TCR beta sequences obtained from around 170 million T cells. Roughly 5 DR-DQ haplotypes were treated as single units for association and clustering because of strong linkage in the cohort. Among a few hundred genotyped donors of the cohort, an average of approximately 240,000 unique TCR beta nucleotide sequences were sequenced per donor, around 20% of them non-productive. A later analysis re-examined previously published TCR beta repertoires from just over 650 donors and added high-resolution HLA genotyping to investigate patterns of TCR occurrence. Of the roughly 410 genotyped donors, less than 90% were placed in the genetic ancestry cluster associated with self-reported Caucasian donors. Roughly 300 gigabases of sequencing data and approximately 92 million unique TCR sequences made up an early release that covered about 640 HLA-typed donors. Donor age, sex, ethnicity and CMV serostatus were collected together with the repertoire data. In a later genetic analysis, genome-wide SNP genotypes for about three fifths of the roughly 670 donors were used, and that subset was treated as a discovery cohort. Using immunosequencing, the study profiled T cell repertoires from 550 to 750 subjects and related those repertoires to cytomegalovirus serostatus. An earlier analysis of more than 450 of the donors used high-throughput TCR beta sequencing to judge whether each TCR beta V gene segment behaved as functional or pseudogenic. Besides the first cohort of around 670 subjects, a separate validation cohort made up of 120 different subjects was used. Rather than using new phenotypic data, the later analysis identified candidate immune exposures from TCR beta sequences and from how often those sequences occurred across donors. The study combined high-throughput TCR immunosequencing, statistical association of individual TCRs with disease status, and machine learning to predict cytomegalovirus infection status. Every repertoire in the discovery cohort had been generated on one and the same sequencing platform. Typing coverage varied by locus: about 629-630 donors for A, B, C, DRB1 and DQB1; roughly 500 for DQA1; more than 600 for DPA1; roughly 450 for DPB1. Both class I and class II loci were covered by HLA typing, at four-digit resolution. The study aimed to test whether cataloging public T cell receptors could reveal signatures of past pathogen exposure. Paper-wide results and their limitations: Because HLA typing was missing for some donors at each locus, association tests included only the typed subset. A further reported finding was that TCR beta sequences accurately predicted the HLA-A and HLA-B alleles for most subjects in the first cohort. This cohort had only TCR beta chains sequenced, and the lack of alpha or paired-chain data limited which features could be detected. A later genetic analysis associated a missense DCLRE1C variant with V-gene and J-gene trimming of TCR beta chains, and an independent cohort replicated the association. Cytomegalovirus status was reported to be diagnosed by the classifier with high specificity and sensitivity in both the original and validation cohorts. At a false discovery rate of 0.05, a later analysis linked around 15,000 TCR beta sequences to specific HLA alleles. Correlated functional status among segregating V segments might reflect linkage disequilibrium, but an unknown experimental factor could not be ruled out. When HLA alleles, especially DR and DQ, strongly co-occurred, attributing TCR associations to individual alleles was difficult. In a later analysis, HLA-associated TCR beta chains showed more clonal expansion and lower generation probabilities than non-associated chains that were equally common. An earlier analysis of approximately 570 of the donors showed that most TCR beta V segments appeared in productive rearrangements either about 90% or about 30% of the time, which broadly matched IMGT annotations. In vitro tests confirmed that three of the cytomegalovirus-associated TCR beta chains recognize cytomegalovirus antigens. In a later analysis, several top co-occurrence clusters were reported to appear linked to parvovirus B19, influenza, CMV and Epstein-Barr virus. Most TCR sequences were seen in very few donors, while some public TCRs were found in many individuals. Because counts were too low, approximately 18 rarely observed V segments, including chromosome 9 orphons, were excluded from the earlier analysis of around 640 of the donors. The 87-base-pair reads could not distinguish some IMGT-functional V segments, including TRBV6-2 and TRBV6-3, so those segments were excluded. In a later analysis, the rate of TCR association differed among HLA loci, with DRB1 alleles having the most associated TCRs and HLA-C alleles having the fewest. A total of 150 to 200 TCR beta chains were listed by the study as associated with cytomegalovirus. For the cohort, immune exposure information was limited to CMV serostatus. It was suggested by the authors that the approach could potentially be generalized to other disease states and immunological phenotypes. Compared with the approximately 710-donor mean, donors in an Asian-associated ancestry cluster had fewer N-insertions in productive TCRs, according to a later genetic analysis. A group of highly shared sequence variants was considered likely to be a technical artifact of the sequencing pipeline. The presence/absence analyses assumed that sequencing depth was roughly uniform across donors, and that assumption may not be true. According to a later analysis, most CMV-associated TCR beta chains appeared to be HLA-restricted, and the HLA associations seemed to be driven largely by CMV exposure.

Library prep was done by the immunoSEQ multiplex PCR assay. For the multiplex PCR, a mixture combining 60 forward primers for TCR Vbeta segments and 13 reverse primers for TCR Jbeta segments was used. The CDR3 region of rearranged TCR beta genes was amplified from genomic DNA with a multiplex PCR assay. The amplified TCR beta libraries were sequenced on the Illumina HiSeq System as 87-base-pair reads. Regarding the original processing steps: A later analysis counted about 80 million unique TCR beta chains across the 670 or so repertoires, and around 12 million of these chains were shared by at least two donors. To remove PCR and sequencing errors, raw reads were error-corrected and collapsed into unique sequences using a nearest-neighbor algorithm that merged closely related sequences. CDR3 sequences were aligned to IMGT reference sequences to assign V, D and J gene segments. For a sequence to be retained, a match of at least six nucleotides was required to both a V gene segment and a J gene segment. A rearrangement counted as productive if the CDR3 had no stop codons and remained in frame with V and J, and every other rearrangement counted as non-productive. CDR3 was defined according to IMGT convention as the region running from the second conserved V-encoded cysteine to the conserved J-encoded phenylalanine. In an earlier analysis of 587 of the donors, sequences lacking an unambiguous match to a single V gene segment were excluded. An earlier analysis of approximately 590 of the donors classified V segments as functional when productive rearrangements were above 56.7% and as segregating when the standard deviation between donors was above 5%. A statistical classification framework was developed to diagnose cytomegalovirus status using the catalog of TCR beta chain sequences. A later analysis assigned V and J genes by comparing TCR nucleotide sequences with IMGT/GENE-DB human TR gene sequences. In a later analysis, CDR3 sequences and most-parsimonious VDJ recombination scenarios were assigned using the TCRdist pipeline. In a later analysis, each TCR beta chain was defined by its CDR3 amino acid sequence together with its V-gene family, and reads lacking a unique V-gene family were excluded. A later analysis removed 592 highly shared, low-generation-probability nucleotide sequences to deal with suspected cross-contamination and a sequencing artifact. A later analysis calculated a clonal expansion index for each public chain from normalized within-repertoire ranks of inferred template counts. In a later analysis, generation probabilities were computed using a VDJ recombination model fitted to out-of-frame rearrangements, and the results were checked against IGoR. In a later analysis, TCR-TCR, TCR-HLA and TCR-CMV co-occurrence was scored with hypergeometric tests, and a repertoire-size bias correction was applied to TCR pairs. In a later analysis, false discovery rates were estimated by permuting HLA or CMV assignments 20 times. In a later analysis, co-occurring TCRs were grouped using DBSCAN, and TCRdist sequence similarity was added for clustering within HLA-allele-positive subsets. Co-occurrence clustering excluded repertoires with fewer than 30,000 or more than 120,000 public chains, plus five with anomalous nucleotide sharing. TCRdb limited this immuneACCESS table to in-frame rearrangements with V and J called. A share of clones is missing; checked studies link under half to unresolved V genes, and the rest is unexplained. The DNA was the basis for D and trimming; V, J and clone size are from that table. The sample profile shows 250,000 to 350,000 clones; roughly two thirds of them were found once. The ten largest clones represent approximately 2.3% of the sample.

The germline V gene (reference sequence) specifies LNHDA as CDR1 and SQIVND as CDR2. V loses 7 bases, J loses 4 bases, and the germline ends lie 17 bases apart. Reading from cysteine to phenylalanine, the CDR3 counts 15 amino acids. Only the CDR3 region is kept as DNA, spanning 45 bases read in frame from base 1. The cohort consisted of 670 or so healthy bone marrow donors. Cohort members were all nominally healthy when sampled, although unrecorded immune exposures were likely present. The donor tested CMV seronegative and was one of the 352 seronegative cohort members. Every donor gave a peripheral blood sample, and the peripheral blood mononuclear cells from that sample were used for TCR beta sequencing. The Qiagen DNeasy Blood Extraction Kit was used to extract genomic DNA from the blood cell samples. Of note for this clone: Its antigen specificity is not known. Per-base qualities were not stored, and no clone one base away is much larger.

The sequence derives from a female donor in good health and CMV-seronegative. Sequences were obtained from PBMCs. The chain employs TRBV19 and TRBJ1-3; no D gene is confidently identified. The DNA sequence reads TGTGCCAGTACTTATAGTGAGGGCCCGGGAAACACCATATATTTT. It specifies CASTYSEGPGNTIYF.